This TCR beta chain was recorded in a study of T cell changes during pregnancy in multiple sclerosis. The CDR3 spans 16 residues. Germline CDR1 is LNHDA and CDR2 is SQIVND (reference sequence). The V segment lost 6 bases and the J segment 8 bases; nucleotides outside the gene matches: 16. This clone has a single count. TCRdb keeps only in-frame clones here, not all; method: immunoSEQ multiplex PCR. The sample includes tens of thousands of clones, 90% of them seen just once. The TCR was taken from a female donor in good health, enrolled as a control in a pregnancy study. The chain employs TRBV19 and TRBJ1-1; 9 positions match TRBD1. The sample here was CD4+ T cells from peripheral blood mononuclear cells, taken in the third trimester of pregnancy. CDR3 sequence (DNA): TGTGCCAGTAGACCAAGGACAGGGGCTTTTTCTCTAGAAGCTTTCTTT. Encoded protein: CASRPRTGAFSLEAFF.